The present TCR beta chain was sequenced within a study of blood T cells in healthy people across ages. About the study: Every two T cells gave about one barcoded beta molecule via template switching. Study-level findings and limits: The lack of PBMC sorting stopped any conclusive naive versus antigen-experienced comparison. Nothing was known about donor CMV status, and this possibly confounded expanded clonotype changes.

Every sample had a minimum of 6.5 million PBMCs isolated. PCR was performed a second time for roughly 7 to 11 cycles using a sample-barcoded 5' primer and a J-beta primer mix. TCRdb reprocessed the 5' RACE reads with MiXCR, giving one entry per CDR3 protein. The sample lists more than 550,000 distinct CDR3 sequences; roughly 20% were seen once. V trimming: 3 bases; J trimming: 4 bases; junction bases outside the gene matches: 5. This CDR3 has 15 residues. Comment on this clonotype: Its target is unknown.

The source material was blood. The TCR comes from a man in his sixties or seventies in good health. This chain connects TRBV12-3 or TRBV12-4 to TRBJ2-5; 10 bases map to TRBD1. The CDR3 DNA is TGTGCCAGCAGTTTGGGGACAGGGGCCGGAGAGACCCAGTACTTC. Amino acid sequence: CASSLGTGAGETQYF.